The TCR beta chain described here comes from a study of radiation and T cells in renal cell carcinoma. On the study more broadly: Nephrectomy followed 15 Gy stereotactic body radiation by 4 weeks. Overall study findings and caveats: Top tumor clonotypes rose in blood 2 weeks post-radiation, then contracted. No pretreatment tumor biopsies were available for baseline clonotypes.

Worth noting for this clone: The antigen is unknown.

Some clones are missing from TCRdb's copy, which holds only in-frame ones; the method was immunoSEQ multiplex PCR. The table has about 130,000 clones, 70% to 90% seen once. The germline gives CDR1 SGHVS, CDR2 FQNEAQ. This CDR3 contains 15 residues. Losses at the gene ends were 5 bases for V and 4 bases for J; bases not matched to a gene: 8. The time point is: baseline pretreatment blood. Treatment indicated: 15 Gy SBRT to primary tumor, nephrectomy 4 weeks later. This renal cell carcinoma was of the clear cell type. V is TRBV7-8 and J is TRBJ1-3; 7 bases align to TRBD1. The sequencing used blood, collected from a patient whose treatment included radiotherapy and nephrectomy. The sequence was collected from a woman aged 50 to 65 with renal cell carcinoma. In DNA, the CDR3 is TGTGCCAGCAGCGCCGAGGGGGCAGGAGGAAACACCATATATTTT. Translating gives CASSAEGAGGNTIYF.